The clone carrying this T cell receptor (beta chain) appeared a single time. This record comes from a study of T cell responses to AZD1222 COVID-19 vaccine. Clones were read by immunoSEQ multiplex PCR, and TCRdb kept only the in-frame ones, dropping some. This table holds about 170,000 clones, approximately 95% found once. CDR1 LGHDT and CDR2 YNNKEL come from the germline V gene (reference sequence). CDR3 length: 15 residues. Trimming left V 4 bases short and J 1 base short, with 11 bases between. This material consisted of peripheral blood, taken on day 0 of AZD1222 vaccination. This clonotype was obtained from an adult in good health. This chain uses TRBV3-1 (or the pseudogene TRBV3-2) with TRBJ1-5; no firm D call. Here the CDR3 DNA reads TGTGCCAGCAGCCTAGGTAGGACGAGCAATCAGCCCCAGCATTTT. It codes for CASSLGRTSNQPQHF.